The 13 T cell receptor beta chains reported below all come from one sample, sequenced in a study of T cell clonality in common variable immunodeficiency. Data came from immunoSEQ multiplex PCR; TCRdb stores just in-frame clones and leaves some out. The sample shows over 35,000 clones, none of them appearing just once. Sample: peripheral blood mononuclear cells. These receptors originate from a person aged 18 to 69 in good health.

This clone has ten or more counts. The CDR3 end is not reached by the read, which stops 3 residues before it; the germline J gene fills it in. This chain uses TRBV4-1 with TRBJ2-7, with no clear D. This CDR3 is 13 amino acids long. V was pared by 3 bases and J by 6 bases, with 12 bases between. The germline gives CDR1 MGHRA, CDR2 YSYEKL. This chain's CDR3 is CASSQEQSGEQYF. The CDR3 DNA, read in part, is TGCGCCAGCAGCCAGGAGCAGTCGGGCGAG.

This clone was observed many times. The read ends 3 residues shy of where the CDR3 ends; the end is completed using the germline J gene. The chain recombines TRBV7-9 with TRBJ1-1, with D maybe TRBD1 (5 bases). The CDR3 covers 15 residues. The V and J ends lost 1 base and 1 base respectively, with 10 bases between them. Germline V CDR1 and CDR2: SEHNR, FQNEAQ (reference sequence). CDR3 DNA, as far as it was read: TGTGCCAGCAGCTTAGAAGGGGTCCCGAACACTGAA. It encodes CASSLEGVPNTE. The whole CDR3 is CASSLEGVPNTEAFF. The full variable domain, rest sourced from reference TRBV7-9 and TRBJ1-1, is DTGVSQNPRHKITKRGQNVTFRCDPISEHNRLYWYRQTLGQGPEFLTYFQNEAQLEKSRLLSDRFSAERPKGSFSTLEIQRTEQGDSAMYLCASSLEGVPNTEAFFGQGTRLTVV.

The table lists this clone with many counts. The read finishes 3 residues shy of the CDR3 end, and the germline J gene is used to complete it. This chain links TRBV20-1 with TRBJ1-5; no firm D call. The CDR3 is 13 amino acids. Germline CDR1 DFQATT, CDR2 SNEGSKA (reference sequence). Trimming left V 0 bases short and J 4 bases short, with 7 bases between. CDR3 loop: CSAREPGNQPQHF. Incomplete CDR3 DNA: TGCAGTGCTAGAGAGCCGGGGAATCAGCCC.

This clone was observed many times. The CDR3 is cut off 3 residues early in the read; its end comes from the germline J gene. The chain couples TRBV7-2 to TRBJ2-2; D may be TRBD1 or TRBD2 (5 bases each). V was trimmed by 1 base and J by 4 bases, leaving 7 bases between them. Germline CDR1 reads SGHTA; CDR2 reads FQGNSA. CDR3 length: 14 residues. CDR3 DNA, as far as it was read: TGTGCCAGCAGCTTAGGAGGGGTCACCGGGGAG. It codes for CASSLGGVTGE. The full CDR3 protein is CASSLGGVTGELFF.

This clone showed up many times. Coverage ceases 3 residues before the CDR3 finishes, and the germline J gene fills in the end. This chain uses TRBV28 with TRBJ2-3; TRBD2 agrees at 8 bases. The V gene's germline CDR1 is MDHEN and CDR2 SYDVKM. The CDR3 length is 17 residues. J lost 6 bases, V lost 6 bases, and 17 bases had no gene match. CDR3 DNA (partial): TGTGCCAGCAGATCCATTCCGGGACTAGATCGACCCGATACG. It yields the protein CASRSIPGLDRPDT. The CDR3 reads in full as CASRSIPGLDRPDTQYF. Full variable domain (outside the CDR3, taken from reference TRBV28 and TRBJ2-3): DVKVTQSSRYLVKRTGEKVFLECVQDMDHENMFWYRQDPGLGLRLIYFSYDVKMKEKGDIPEGYSVSREKKERFSLILESASTNQTSMYLCASRSIPGLDRPDTQYFGPGTRLTVL.

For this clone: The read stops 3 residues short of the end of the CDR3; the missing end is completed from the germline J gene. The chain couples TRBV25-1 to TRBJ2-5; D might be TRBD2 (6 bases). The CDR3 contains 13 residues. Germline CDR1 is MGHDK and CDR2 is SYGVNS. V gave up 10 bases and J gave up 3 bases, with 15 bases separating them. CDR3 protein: CATSGDLEETQYF. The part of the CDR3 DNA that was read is TGTGCCACTTCCGGGGACTTGGAAGAGACC.

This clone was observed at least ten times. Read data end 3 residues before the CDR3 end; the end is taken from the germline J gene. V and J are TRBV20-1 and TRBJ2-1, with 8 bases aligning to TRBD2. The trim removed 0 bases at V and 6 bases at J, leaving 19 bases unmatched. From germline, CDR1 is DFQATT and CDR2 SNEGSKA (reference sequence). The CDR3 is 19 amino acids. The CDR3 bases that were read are TGCAGTGCTAGAGAGGGGGAGCGGGGTAGCGGGAAAGCGGGCAATGAG. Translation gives CSAREGERGSGKAGNE. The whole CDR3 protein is CSAREGERGSGKAGNEQFF.

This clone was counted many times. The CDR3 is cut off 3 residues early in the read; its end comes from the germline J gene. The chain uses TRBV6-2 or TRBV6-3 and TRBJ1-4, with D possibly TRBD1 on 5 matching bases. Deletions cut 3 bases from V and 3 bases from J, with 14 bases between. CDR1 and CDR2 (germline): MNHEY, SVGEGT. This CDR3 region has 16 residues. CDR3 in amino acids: CASSYGAGTPNEKLFF. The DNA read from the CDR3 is TGTGCCAGCAGTTATGGGGCCGGCACCCCTAATGAAAAA.

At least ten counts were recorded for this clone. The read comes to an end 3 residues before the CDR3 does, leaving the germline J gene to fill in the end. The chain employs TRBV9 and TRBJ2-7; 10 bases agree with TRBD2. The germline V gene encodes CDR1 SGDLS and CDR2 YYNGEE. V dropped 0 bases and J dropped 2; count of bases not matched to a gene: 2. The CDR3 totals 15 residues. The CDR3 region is CASSVEAGGPYEQYF. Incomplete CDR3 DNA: TGTGCCAGCAGCGTAGAAGCGGGAGGGCCCTACGAG.

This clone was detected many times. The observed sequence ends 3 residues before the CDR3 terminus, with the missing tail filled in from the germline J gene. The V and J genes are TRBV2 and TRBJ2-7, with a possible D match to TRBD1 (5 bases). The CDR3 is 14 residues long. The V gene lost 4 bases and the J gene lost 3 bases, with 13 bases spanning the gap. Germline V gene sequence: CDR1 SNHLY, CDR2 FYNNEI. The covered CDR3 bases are TGTGCCAGCAGTGGGGGCGCGCCGTTCTACGAG. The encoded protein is CASSGGAPFYE. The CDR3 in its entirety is CASSGGAPFYEQYF.

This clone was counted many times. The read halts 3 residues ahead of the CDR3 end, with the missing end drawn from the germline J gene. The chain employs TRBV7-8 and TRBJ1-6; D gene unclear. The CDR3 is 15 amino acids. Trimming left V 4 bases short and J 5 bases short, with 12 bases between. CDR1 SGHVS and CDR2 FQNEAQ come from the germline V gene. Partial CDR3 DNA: TGTGCCAGCAGCTCAGCGACAATAAATAATTCACCC. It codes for CASSSATINNSP. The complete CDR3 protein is CASSSATINNSPLHF.

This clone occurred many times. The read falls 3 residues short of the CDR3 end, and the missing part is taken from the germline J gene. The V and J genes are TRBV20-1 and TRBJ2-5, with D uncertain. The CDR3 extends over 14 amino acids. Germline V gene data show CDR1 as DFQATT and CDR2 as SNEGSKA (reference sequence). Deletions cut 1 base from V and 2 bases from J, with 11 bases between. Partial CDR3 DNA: TGCAGTGCTAGAGCGAACAATAAACAAGAGACC. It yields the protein CSARANNKQET. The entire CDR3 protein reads CSARANNKQETQYF.

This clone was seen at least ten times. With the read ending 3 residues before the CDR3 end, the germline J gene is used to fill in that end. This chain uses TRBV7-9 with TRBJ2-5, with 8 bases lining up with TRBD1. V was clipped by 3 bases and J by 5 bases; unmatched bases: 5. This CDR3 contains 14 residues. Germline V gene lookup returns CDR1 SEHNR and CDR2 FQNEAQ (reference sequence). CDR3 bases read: TGTGCCAGCAGCTTGGCAGGGGGCTGGGAGACC. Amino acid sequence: CASSLAGGWET. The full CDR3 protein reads CASSLAGGWETQYF.